These 31 T cell receptor beta chains originate from one sample sequenced in a study of T cells in narcolepsy. TCRdb's table, derived via immunoSEQ multiplex PCR, lists solely in-frame clones and lacks some. This repertoire shows fewer than 40,000 clones, roughly 77% found once; its top ten account for about 2.3%. The sample was memory (CD45RA-) CD4+ T cells from blood. These receptors were collected from a human donor in good health.

The chain carries TRBV10-1 and TRBJ2-7; 10 nucleotides line up with TRBD1. The CDR3 is made up of 15 amino acids. V dropped 6 bases and J dropped 3; count of bases not matched to a gene: 8. Germline-derived CDR1 and CDR2 are WNHNN and SYGVQD (reference sequence). In DNA form, the CDR3 reads TGCGCCAGCAGCCACCGGGACAGGGGTTTCTACGAGCAGTACTTC. It is translated as CASSHRDRGFYEQYF.

The J gene is TRBJ2-3, the V gene TRBV25-1; D remains ambiguous. This CDR3 is built from 10 residues. Per the germline V gene, CDR1 is MGHDK and CDR2 is SYGVNS. V lost 0 bases and J 12 bases, leaving 4 bases between the germline ends. CDR3 nucleotides: TGTGCCAGCAGTGAATATCCTCAGTATTTT. Translating gives CASSEYPQYF.

The rearrangement uses TRBV10-3 and TRBJ2-2; tentative D call: TRBD1 (6 bases). V was shortened by 6 bases and J by 4 bases, with 18 bases between the two germline ends. Per the germline V gene, CDR1 is ENHRY and CDR2 is SYGVKD. The CDR3 is 16 amino acids. CDR3 nucleotides: TGTGCCATCAGAGCGCAACAGGGAGACGGCACCGGGGAGCTGTTTTTT. This codes for CAIRAQQGDGTGELFF.

This clone showed up just a few times. This chain links TRBV7-2 with TRBJ1-6; 11 bases line up with TRBD1. Germline V lookup: CDR1 SGHTA, CDR2 FQGNSA. Germline trimming cut 0 bases from V and 10 bases from J; bases unmatched to any gene: 2. The CDR3 has 15 residues. The CDR3 sequence: CASSLADRGQSPLHF. CDR3 DNA: TGTGCCAGCAGCTTAGCGGACAGGGGGCAATCACCCCTCCACTTT.

The table lists this clone with a few counts. The chain recombines TRBV6-1 with TRBJ1-6; D is uncertain. Germline loops: CDR1 MNHNS, CDR2 SASEGT. Trimming took 2 bases from V and 8 from J, leaving 7 bases between them. The CDR3 length is 13 residues. The DNA for the CDR3 is TGTGCCAGCAGTGAACTGTGGGATTCACCCCTCCACTTT. As protein: CASSELWDSPLHF.

The chain combines TRBV5-1 with TRBJ2-3; 10 positions agree with TRBD2. From germline, CDR1 is SGHRS and CDR2 YFSETQ. This CDR3 spans 18 amino acids. J was trimmed by 0 bases and V by 0 bases; bases with no gene match: 7. The CDR3 sequence is CASSLEALAGVSTDTQYF. In DNA, the CDR3 is TGCGCCAGCAGCTTGGAGGCCCTAGCGGGGGTAAGCACAGATACGCAGTATTTT.

The CDR3 protein is CAWSGPRATIYF. The CDR3 DNA is TGTGCCTGGAGTGGCCCGAGGGCGACCATATATTTT. V is TRBV30 and J is TRBJ1-3, with D unresolved. Between the trimmed V and J ends, which lost 1 base and 10 bases, there was a span of 11 bases. CDR1 and CDR2 from the germline V gene are GTSNPN and SVGIG (reference sequence). This CDR3 has 12 amino acids.

CDR3 loop: CASSHSLAGGRTDTQYF. CDR3 nucleotide sequence: TGTGCCAGCAGCCATTCACTAGCGGGAGGTAGGACAGATACGCAGTATTTT. V and J are TRBV4-2 and TRBJ2-3, with 12 bases lining up with TRBD2. The trim removed 3 bases at V and 3 bases at J, leaving 7 bases unmatched. Germline V CDR1 and CDR2: LGHNA, YNFKEQ. The CDR3 length is 17 residues.

The rearrangement joins TRBV5-1 to TRBJ2-7, with TRBD1 identical over 9 bases. This CDR3 spans 15 amino acids. The trim removed 4 bases at V and 2 bases at J, leaving 7 bases unmatched. Per germline, CDR1 SGHRS and CDR2 YFSETQ. This chain's CDR3 is CASSEAGQGPYEQYF. For the CDR3, the DNA is TGCGCCAGCAGCGAGGCGGGACAGGGCCCCTACGAGCAGTACTTC.

The chain links TRBV2 to TRBJ2-1; D gene unclear. Looked up from germline, CDR1 is SNHLY and CDR2 is FYNNEI. The V and J ends lost 4 bases and 0 bases respectively, with 10 bases between them. CDR3 length equals 15 residues. For the CDR3, the DNA is TGTGCCAGCAGTGTAGAGCCTAGCTCCTACAATGAGCAGTTCTTC. Its protein is CASSVEPSSYNEQFF.

The V and J genes are TRBV18 and TRBJ2-3, with TRBD2 matching over 9 bases. J gave up 5 bases and V 6 bases, and 12 bases lay outside the gene matches. Germline CDR1 KGHSH, CDR2 LQKENI. This CDR3 spans 16 amino acids. CDR3 loop: CASSPPTSGGRDTQYF. The CDR3 region has the DNA TGTGCCAGCTCGCCTCCGACTAGCGGAGGGAGAGATACGCAGTATTTT.

V usage is TRBV6-5 and J usage is TRBJ1-6, with D unclear. This CDR3 has 13 amino acids. CDR1 is MNHEY, CDR2 SVGAGI, per germline. The V gene lost 6 bases and the J gene lost 12 bases, with 15 bases spanning the gap. CDR3 residues: CASRRTGGEPLHF. For the CDR3, the DNA is TGTGCCAGCAGAAGGACCGGCGGGGAACCCCTCCACTTT.

The gene calls are TRBV29-1 and TRBJ2-1, with TRBD1 matching over 9 bases. Germline V lookup: CDR1 SQVTM, CDR2 ANQGSEA. This CDR3 comprises 13 residues. Losses at the gene ends were 5 bases for V and 3 bases for J; bases not matched to a gene: 2. Written as DNA, the CDR3 is TGCAGCGTTCCGGGACAGGGCTACAATGAGCAGTTCTTC. Protein: CSVPGQGYNEQFF.

This clone was observed a single time. The junction shows a germline mismatch at one end, possibly a read error. This chain connects TRBV2 to TRBJ1-2; TRBD1 aligns across 8 bases. Germline-derived CDR1 and CDR2 are SNHLY and FYNNEI. There are 13 residues in the CDR3. The CDR3 reads CASSTQGQVGLLF. The CDR3 DNA sequence: TGTGCCAGCAGTACCCAGGGACAGGTCGGTCTGCTCTTC.

To note about this clone: Sequence at one end of the junction differs from germline and may be a read error. The chain carries TRBV10-3 and TRBJ1-1, with D maybe TRBD1 (5 bases). The length of the CDR3 is 16 residues. In germline, CDR1 is ENHRY, CDR2 SYGVKD. The CDR3 sequence is CASSSERRGWHPEAFF. CDR3 bases: TGTGCCAGCAGTTCCGAAAGGAGGGGTTGGCATCCTGAAGCTTTCTTT.

V usage is TRBV6-1 and J usage is TRBJ1-2; tentative D call: TRBD1 (5 bases). This CDR3 has 14 residues. Trimming removed 6 bases at V and 5 bases at J, with 16 bases between. The germline V gene encodes CDR1 MNHNS and CDR2 SASEGT. The CDR3 reads CASSPTGPKYGYTF. The DNA of the CDR3 is TGTGCCAGCAGCCCGACGGGACCGAAATATGGCTACACCTTC.

In this sample, this clone turned up a few times. V and J are TRBV19 and TRBJ2-5; D perhaps matches TRBD2 (6 bases). The CDR3 loop spans 13 amino acids. Trimming cost V 4 bases and J 0 bases, with 6 bases left between them. The germline V gene encodes CDR1 LNHDA and CDR2 SQIVND (reference sequence). CDR3 amino acids: CASSRRDQETQYF. DNA for the CDR3: TGTGCCAGTAGTAGGAGGGACCAAGAGACCCAGTACTTC.

The V gene is TRBV9, the J gene TRBJ2-7; D unresolved. With 0 bases removed from V and 2 bases from J, the gap between germline ends came to 12 bases. The CDR3 length is 15 residues. The germline V gene has CDR1 SGDLS and CDR2 YYNGEE. The CDR3 coding sequence is TGTGCCAGCAGCGTAGACCCCGCTGGGGCCTACGAGCAGTACTTC. Translation: CASSVDPAGAYEQYF.

The chain recombines TRBV27 with TRBJ2-7; 7 nucleotides match TRBD2. The V segment lost 6 bases and the J segment 3 bases; nucleotides outside the gene matches: 5. CDR3 length equals 13 residues. Germline V gene data show CDR1 as MNHEY and CDR2 as SMNVEV (reference sequence). The CDR3 DNA reads as TGTGCCAGCAGCCCGGGACTAAACTACGAGCAGTACTTC. Encoded protein: CASSPGLNYEQYF.

The gene calls are TRBV7-9 and TRBJ1-2, with D possibly matching TRBD1 (6 bases). The CDR3 length is 13 residues. Trimming removed 3 bases from V and 7 bases from J, with 12 bases in between. Germline V lookup: CDR1 SEHNR, CDR2 FQNEAQ (reference sequence). CDR3 bases: TGTGCCAGCAGCTTGGAGGAAGGGGGTGGCTACACCTTC. Amino acid sequence: CASSLEEGGGYTF. The full variable domain, with the rest looked up from reference TRBV7-9 and TRBJ1-2, is DTGVSQNPRHKITKRGQNVTFRCDPISEHNRLYWYRQTLGQGPEFLTYFQNEAQLEKSRLLSDRFSAERPKGSFSTLEIQRTEQGDSAMYLCASSLEEGGGYTFGSGTRLTVV.

The chain links TRBV5-1 to TRBJ1-3, with 9 bases aligning to TRBD1. Germline CDR1 and CDR2: SGHRS and YFSETQ. J was trimmed by 0 bases and V by 5 bases; bases with no gene match: 3. This CDR3 has 15 amino acids. The chain's CDR3 is CASSRQGDSGNTIYF. The DNA of the CDR3 is TGCGCCAGCAGTCGACAGGGGGACTCTGGAAACACCATATATTTT.

V gene TRBV5-1 combines with J gene TRBJ2-7; 9 bases are shared with TRBD1. Trimming took 6 bases from V and 5 from J; bases not matched to a gene: 12. The CDR3 covers 15 residues. Germline CDR1 reads SGHRS; CDR2 reads YFSETQ. The CDR3 sequence: CASKTSGDRVHEQYF. The CDR3 nucleotides are TGCGCCAGCAAAACCTCGGGGGACAGGGTCCACGAGCAGTACTTC.

The chain uses TRBV11-2 and TRBJ2-2; 7 nucleotides line up with TRBD1. V dropped 9 bases and J dropped 5; count of bases not matched to a gene: 6. Germline CDR1 SGHAT, CDR2 FQNNGV. This CDR3 has 13 residues. CDR3 amino acids: CASQGVTTGELFF. CDR3 coding DNA: TGTGCCAGTCAGGGGGTTACAACCGGGGAGCTGTTTTTT. Full variable domain (rest looked up from reference TRBV11-2 and TRBJ2-2): EAGVAQSPRYKIIEKRQSVAFWCNPISGHATLYWYQQILGQGPKLLIQFQNNGVVDDSQLPKDRFSAERLKGVDSTLKIQPAKLEDSAVYLCASQGVTTGELFFGEGSRLTVL.

The rearrangement links TRBV5-1 to TRBJ1-2; D gene unclear. This CDR3 region has 15 residues. The V end lost 1 base, the J end lost 2 bases, and 12 bases lay between the germline ends. Germline V gene data show CDR1 as SGHRS and CDR2 as YFSETQ. CDR3 in DNA: TGCGCCAGCAGCTTGCCAGGCTCCATAAACTATGGCTACACCTTC. It yields the protein CASSLPGSINYGYTF.

This chain joins TRBV11-3 and TRBJ2-2; a weak D match, TRBD2 (5 bases). Trimming took off 7 bases at V and 5 bases at J, with 14 bases between the two ends. Germline CDR1 and CDR2: SGHNT and YENEEA. The CDR3 extends over 14 amino acids. The CDR3 bases are TGTGCCAGCATGAGGGAGTCGGGGACCGGGGAGCTGTTTTTT. Its translation is CASMRESGTGELFF.

This clone was detected once. The gene calls are TRBV6-5 and TRBJ1-1, with no clear D. V lost 7 bases and J lost 1, with 10 bases in between. CDR1 is MNHEY and CDR2 is SVGAGI in the germline V gene. The CDR3 sequence is 13 residues long. The CDR3 coding sequence is TGTGCCAGCATGAGCGTTCAGAACACTGAAGCTTTCTTT. Encoded protein: CASMSVQNTEAFF.

The chain carries TRBV5-1 and TRBJ2-7; TRBD2 matches at 8 bases. The germline V gene has CDR1 SGHRS and CDR2 YFSETQ. The J segment lost 2 bases and the V segment lost 3 bases, leaving 4 bases of the junction unmatched. The CDR3 contains 14 residues. CDR3: CASSSGLGPYEQYF. The CDR3 DNA follows: TGCGCCAGCAGCTCGGGACTAGGGCCCTACGAGCAGTACTTC.

The V call is TRBV30, the J call TRBJ1-1, with no clear D. This CDR3 has 13 amino acids. Germline V gives CDR1 GTSNPN, CDR2 SVGIG (reference sequence). The germline V and J ends were trimmed by 5 bases and 2 bases, with 12 bases remaining between them. The CDR3 DNA sequence: TGTGCCTGGGGGAAAACGATCAACACTGAAGCTTTCTTT. Protein sequence: CAWGKTINTEAFF.

The chain has TRBV11-2 and TRBJ2-3, with D perhaps TRBD2 (6 bases). The germline V and J ends were trimmed by 1 base and 5 bases, with 19 bases remaining between them. The CDR3 length is 17 residues. CDR1 is SGHAT and CDR2 is FQNNGV in the germline V gene. The CDR3 is CASSLVASLGRGDTQYF. CDR3 sequence (DNA): TGTGCCAGCAGCTTAGTAGCCTCATTGGGGCGGGGAGATACGCAGTATTTT.

V and J are TRBV7-9 and TRBJ2-3; D unresolved. Germline values: CDR1 SEHNR, CDR2 FQNEAQ (reference sequence). The CDR3 covers 12 residues. V lost 5 bases, J lost 5 bases, and 8 bases lay in between. CDR3 amino acids: CASSDVEDTQYF. CDR3 DNA: TGTGCCAGCAGCGACGTGGAAGATACGCAGTATTTT.

This clone was seen just once. J is TRBJ1-2 and V is TRBV19, with D possibly being TRBD1 (6 bases). The germline gives CDR1 LNHDA, CDR2 SQIVND (reference sequence). The CDR3 consists of 13 residues. V was cut by 8 bases and J by 7 bases, with 17 bases left in between. This chain's CDR3 is CASESGVSVGYTF. The CDR3, as DNA: TGTGCCAGTGAATCAGGGGTTTCCGTTGGCTACACCTTC.